Sequencing of this T cell receptor beta chain was carried out in a study of cytomegalovirus exposure and HLA in healthy donors. Study information: Caucasian-associated ancestry cluster membership applied to about four fifths of 398 genotyped donors. Regarding the study as a whole: High specificity and sensitivity for cytomegalovirus status were reported for the classifier. Donors were assumed by presence/absence analyses to have roughly uniform sequencing depth.

This clone was seen just once. Its specificity is unknown. PCR primers comprised 60 Vbeta and 13 Jbeta primers. The protocol was immunoSEQ multiplex PCR, while the TCRdb copy is restricted to in-frame clones and leaves out a portion. The sample records over 150,000 clones, approximately 80% being singletons. CDR3 length: 13 amino acids. V dropped 0 bases and J dropped 5 bases, with 5 bases sitting between them. Germline loops: CDR1 MGHRA, CDR2 YSYEKL. The receptor's source is a middle-aged man in good health and CMV-seronegative. J is TRBJ2-1 and V is TRBV4-1; D is uncertain. The sequenced sample was PBMCs. The CDR3 reads CASSQDLNNEQFF. The CDR3 DNA reads TGCGCCAGCAGCCAAGACCTAAACAATGAGCAGTTCTTC.